A single sample gave rise to the 6 T cell receptor beta chains below, sequenced in a study of OX40 agonist ivuxolimab in advanced cancers. Only in-frame clones appear in the TCRdb table, and some are missing; sequencing was by immunoSEQ multiplex PCR. The sample lists fewer than 80,000 clones; 80% to 90% were seen once. Material: CD4+ or CD8+ T cells sorted from blood, obtained in a trial of the OX40 agonist ivuxolimab. These receptor sequences come from an adult with an advanced solid tumor such as melanoma, head and neck, liver or kidney cancer.

J is TRBJ2-7 and V is TRBV5-5; 9 bases align to TRBD1. CDR1 is SGHKS and CDR2 is YYEKEE in the germline V gene (reference sequence). This CDR3 contains 14 residues. V trimming: 0 bases; J trimming: 8 bases; junction bases outside the gene matches: 6. In nucleotides, the CDR3 is TGTGCCAGCAGCTTGGACAGGGGGCTCTTGCAGCAGTACTTC. The encoded protein is CASSLDRGLLQQYF.

This sequence joins TRBV28 and TRBJ2-5; 7 positions agree with TRBD2. The germline CDR1 and CDR2 sequences are MDHEN and SYDVKM. This CDR3 is 15 amino acids long. Trimming removed 3 bases from V and 9 bases from J; junction bases left unmatched: 13. The CDR3 region is CASSLGLLGSGAQYF. CDR3 DNA: TGTGCCAGCAGTTTGGGACTACTGGGGAGTGGTGCCCAGTACTTC. Based on the CDR3 plus reference TRBV28 and TRBJ2-5, the full variable domain is DVKVTQSSRYLVKRTGEKVFLECVQDMDHENMFWYRQDPGLGLRLIYFSYDVKMKEKGDIPEGYSVSREKKERFSLILESASTNQTSMYLCASSLGLLGSGAQYFGPGTRLLVL.

The count of this clone is one. The chain recombines TRBV10-3 with TRBJ2-5; D possibly matches TRBD1 or TRBD2 (5 bases each). Trimming stripped 0 bases from V and 1 base from J, with 18 bases between. This CDR3 is built from 18 residues. CDR1 and CDR2 (germline): ENHRY, SYGVKD. CDR3 nucleotide sequence: TGTGCCATCAGTGAGTCAGCCGCCGGGACGGGACGCCAAGAGACCCAGTACTTC. Amino acid sequence: CAISESAAGTGRQETQYF.

The gene calls are TRBV2 and TRBJ2-6; D possibly uses TRBD1 or TRBD2 (5 bases each). V shed 5 bases and J shed 0 bases, with 8 bases lying between them. Looked up from germline, CDR1 is SNHLY and CDR2 is FYNNEI. The CDR3 length is 15 residues. The CDR3, as DNA: TGTGCCAGCAGTAGGGACGGCTCTGGGGCCAACGTCCTGACTTTC. Translated: CASSRDGSGANVLTF.

This chain uses TRBV18 with TRBJ1-2; D remains ambiguous. Per germline, CDR1 KGHSH and CDR2 LQKENI. CDR3 size: 14 residues. Trimming pared 3 bases from V and 4 bases from J, leaving 12 bases between. CDR3 bases: TGTGCCAGCTCACCGGACTCCACGGGCTATGGCTACACCTTC. Its translation: CASSPDSTGYGYTF.

The chain is built from TRBV9 and TRBJ2-7; 10 bases are a match to TRBD2. The length of the CDR3 is 14 residues. V dropped 4 bases and J dropped 4; count of bases not matched to a gene: 5. CDR1 is SGDLS, CDR2 YYNGEE, per germline. The CDR3 sequence is CASSPSGSQYEQYF. In DNA, the CDR3 is TGTGCCAGCAGCCCTAGCGGGAGTCAGTACGAGCAGTACTTC.